The rows below give T cell receptor beta chains drawn from one sample of a study of blood T cell repertoires in COVID-19. Assay used: immunoSEQ multiplex PCR; TCRdb lists only in-frame clones, some missing. Among 250,000 to 350,000 clones listed, 80% to 90% were seen once. What was sequenced was peripheral blood. The receptor source for this set is a woman aged 65 to 85 with COVID-19, enrolled during active disease. The conserved cysteine and the conserved F or W are not part of the CDR3 here. Fields, in order: D gene, J gene, V gene, clone size, CDR3 protein. The D gene is left open where the match is weak. Size values are once, few and many counts, or a class for expanded clones, and some rows have none.

.	TRBJ2-7	TRBV7-6	few	ASSPPDMSYEQY
.	TRBJ1-4	TRBV4-3	.	ASSPEWGEKLF
TRBD2	TRBJ2-3	TRBV3-1/TRBV3-2	.	ASSRLAGGLADTQY
.	TRBJ2-1	TRBV3-1/TRBV3-2	.	ASSHTSNGFEQF
TRBD1	TRBJ2-3	TRBV6-5	.	ASRTGQSSTDTQY
.	TRBJ1-2	TRBV24-1	few	ATSSGYGYT
.	TRBJ2-7	TRBV21-1	.	ASSPPVEGEQY
TRBD1	TRBJ1-4	TRBV27	.	ASRGQGAGKLF
.	TRBJ2-1	TRBV10-1	.	ASSPGAYNEQF
.	TRBJ2-6	TRBV28	.	ASSLGRAGANVLT
TRBD1	TRBJ2-5	TRBV20-1	.	SAYRGETQY
.	TRBJ2-7	TRBV2	.	ASSEGGGGRYEQY
TRBD1	TRBJ1-5	TRBV2	.	ASSESRGGNQPQH
.	TRBJ2-3	TRBV10-3	once	ATAQGYGTDTQY
.	TRBJ1-2	TRBV19	.	ASSIKFGQLAYGYT
TRBD1	TRBJ1-1	TRBV20-1	once	SASRPGGAGDTEAF
.	TRBJ2-5	TRBV27	.	ASSFRSSETQY
TRBD1	TRBJ1-2	TRBV7-9	.	ASSLLQGVDYGYT
.	TRBJ1-4	TRBV18	.	ASSPGDRANEKLF
TRBD1	TRBJ1-1	TRBV6-6	.	ASSGQGLMNTEAF
.	TRBJ1-2	TRBV5-4	.	ASSLEVGVTNYGYT
.	TRBJ1-3	TRBV7-2	.	ASSLREGPSTGNTIY
.	TRBJ1-1	TRBV2	few	ASSEGRTGNTEAF
TRBD1	TRBJ1-2	TRBV3-1/TRBV3-2	.	ASSQGDRVLSYGYT
.	TRBJ2-7	TRBV5-1	once	ASSRTVYEQY
.	TRBJ2-5	TRBV7-2	.	ASSRTPPQETQY
.	TRBJ2-1	TRBV11-2	.	ASLIYNEQF
.	TRBJ1-1	TRBV19	.	ASSMGGESTEAF
.	TRBJ1-2	TRBV24-1	.	ATSETGLSYT
.	TRBJ1-2	TRBV6-2/TRBV6-3	.	ASSQALVGRGYT
.	TRBJ1-4	TRBV7-9	once	ASSPRSAQGLGKLF
TRBD1	TRBJ1-2	TRBV5-6	.	ASSLWGTGSYGYT
.	TRBJ2-1	TRBV5-1	once	ASGVDTTYNEQF
TRBD1	TRBJ1-3	TRBV4-2	.	ASSQGQGSGNTIY
.	TRBJ2-5	TRBV6-1	.	ASSDGVETQY
.	TRBJ1-1	TRBV18	few	ASSPLSGQNTEAF
TRBD1	TRBJ1-2	TRBV7-2	.	ASSPHQGAGGYT
.	TRBJ1-4	TRBV5-4	.	ASSSPQGTGEKLF
.	TRBJ2-5	TRBV24-1	.	ATKRGSQETQY
.	TRBJ1-5	TRBV5-1	.	ASSFYRVDQPQH
.	TRBJ1-3	TRBV5-4	.	ASSLPGPRSGNTIY
.	TRBJ1-1	TRBV28	.	ASRGGIWNTEAF
.	TRBJ1-6	TRBV2	.	ASSLSGDSPLH
.	TRBJ1-2	TRBV7-8	once	ASSLAIPVYGYT
.	TRBJ1-5	TRBV19	.	ASSSGAPSNQPQH
.	TRBJ1-1	TRBV25-1	few	ASSESRGVKEAF
TRBD1	TRBJ2-3	TRBV24-1	.	ATSATGAGDTQY